Listed below are T cell receptor beta chains from one sample, sequenced in a study of breast tumors, draining lymph nodes, adjacent tissues. TCRdb passed the multiplex PCR reads through MiXCR, listing each CDR3 protein once. The sample lists approximately 300,000 distinct CDR3 sequences, around 30% occurring once. Sequenced material: axillary lymph node tissue. These receptors were taken from a female donor with breast cancer. Some clones in this sample may be carry-over from other donors' samples. CDR3s include the opening cysteine and the closing phenylalanine or tryptophan. A D gene is named only where the DNA matches it firmly. Clone size appears in some rows only: once, few, many, or a class for an expanded clone.

NA | many | TRBJ2-3 | TRBV7-8 | TGTGCCAGCAGCTTAGCCTGGGAATCTGGCACAGATACGCAGTATTTT | CASSLAWESGTDTQYF
NA | many | TRBJ2-3 | TRBV5-5 | TGTGCCAGCAGCCGCGCCGACGACACAGATACGCAGTATTTT | CASSRADDTDTQYF
TRBD2 | many | TRBJ2-7 | TRBV20-1 | TGCAGTGCCAGCCCAATGGGACTAGCGGGAGGTTTCTACGAGCAGTACTTC | CSASPMGLAGGFYEQYF
TRBD2 | many | TRBJ2-1 | TRBV6-5 | TGTGCCAGCAGTCCCTGGGGCGGGAGTGTGAATGAGCAGTTCTTC | CASSPWGGSVNEQFF
TRBD2 | NA | TRBJ2-2 | TRBV20-1 | TGCAGTGCTCCTAAGGGGGGACTAGCGGGAGAGGAGAACACCGGGGAGCTGTTTTTT | CSAPKGGLAGEENTGELFF
TRBD2 | few | TRBJ2-1 | TRBV13 | TGTGCCAGCAGCCTGCAGCGGGAGCGATCCTACAATGAGCAGTTCTTC | CASSLQRERSYNEQFF
TRBD2 | many | TRBJ2-1 | TRBV20-1 | TGCAGTGTTCTCACCGGGACTAGCTACAATGAGCAGTTCTTC | CSVLTGTSYNEQFF
TRBD2 | NA | TRBJ2-1 | TRBV29-1 | TGCAGCGGTACTAGCGGTAGCTCCTACAATGAGCAGTTCTTC | CSGTSGSSYNEQFF
NA | NA | TRBJ2-3 | TRBV11-3 | TGTGCCAGCAGCTTAGATCGGGCGACGGGATGGAGCACAGATACGCAGTGTTTT | CASSLDRATGWSTDTQCF
TRBD2 | NA | TRBJ2-3 | TRBV20-1 | TGCAGTGCCCATGGGGGGGATGGAGATACGCAGTATTTT | CSAHGGDGDTQYF